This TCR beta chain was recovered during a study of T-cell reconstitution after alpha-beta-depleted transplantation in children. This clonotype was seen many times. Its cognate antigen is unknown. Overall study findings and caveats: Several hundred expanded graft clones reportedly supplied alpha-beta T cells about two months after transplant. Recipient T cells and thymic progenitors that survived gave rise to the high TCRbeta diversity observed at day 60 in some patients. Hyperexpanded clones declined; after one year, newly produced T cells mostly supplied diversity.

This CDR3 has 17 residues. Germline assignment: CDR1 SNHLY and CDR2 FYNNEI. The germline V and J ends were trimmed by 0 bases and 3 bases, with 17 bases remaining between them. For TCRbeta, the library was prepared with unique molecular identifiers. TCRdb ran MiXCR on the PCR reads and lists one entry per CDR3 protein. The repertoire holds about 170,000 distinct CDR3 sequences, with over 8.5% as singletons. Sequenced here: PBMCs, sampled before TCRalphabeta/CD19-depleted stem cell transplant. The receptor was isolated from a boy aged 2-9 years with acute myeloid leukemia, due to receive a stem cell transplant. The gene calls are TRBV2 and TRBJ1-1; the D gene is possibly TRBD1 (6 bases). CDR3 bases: TGTGCCAGCAGTGAAGCGCTATTTCGGGCAGGGGACACTGAAGCTTTCTTT. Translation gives CASSEALFRAGDTEAFF.